Presented here are 10 T cell receptor beta chains from one specimen sequenced in a study of blood T cell repertoires in COVID-19. Clones were sequenced by immunoSEQ multiplex PCR, and TCRdb holds only the in-frame ones, with some missing. The sample carries about 180,000 clones, roughly nine tenths recorded once. Sequenced input: peripheral blood. The receptors derive from a woman in her twenties or thirties with active or convalescent COVID-19.

This chain joins TRBV18 and TRBJ1-5; weak D call: TRBD1 (6 bases). The CDR3 runs to 14 residues. V lost 6 bases to trimming and J lost 3 bases, with 12 bases between them. Germline values: CDR1 KGHSH, CDR2 LQKENI. The CDR3 region is CASSPGQYNQPQHF. In nucleotides, the CDR3 is TGTGCCAGCTCCCCAGGACAGTACAATCAGCCCCAGCATTTT.

This clone was counted a single time. The rearrangement joins TRBV12-5 to TRBJ1-3; D possibly corresponds to TRBD1 (5 bases). The germline V and J ends were trimmed by 5 bases and 2 bases, with 13 bases remaining between them. The CDR3 spans 15 residues. Germline V gene lookup returns CDR1 LGHNT and CDR2 FRNRAP. The CDR3 sequence is CASGGFVTAGNTIYF. For the CDR3, the DNA is TGTGCTAGTGGTGGGTTCGTGACAGCTGGAAACACCATATATTTT.

The J gene is TRBJ2-7, the V gene TRBV6-1, with 10 bases identical to TRBD1. Germline assignment: CDR1 MNHNS and CDR2 SASEGT. CDR3 size: 15 residues. V was pared by 3 bases and J by 2 bases, with 4 bases of the junction left unmatched. The CDR3 coding sequence is TGTGCCAGCAGTGAGACAGGGGGCAGTGCCTACGAGCAGTACTTC. Its protein is CASSETGGSAYEQYF.

This clone appeared once. This rearrangement joins TRBV28 to TRBJ2-7, with TRBD1 matching over 12 bases. This CDR3 has 16 amino acids. Germline values: CDR1 MDHEN, CDR2 SYDVKM. The V segment lost 6 bases and the J segment 7 bases; nucleotides outside the gene matches: 13. CDR3: CASRDPTGTGGGEQYF. As DNA, the CDR3 is TGTGCCAGCAGGGACCCCACCGGGACAGGGGGCGGGGAGCAGTACTTC.

The J gene is TRBJ2-2, the V gene TRBV28, with D maybe TRBD2 (6 bases). Deletions cut 6 bases from V and 7 bases from J, with 15 bases between. This CDR3 region has 14 residues. Germline CDR1 MDHEN, CDR2 SYDVKM. The CDR3 loop reads CASSHTTGDGELFF. CDR3 DNA sequence: TGTGCCAGCAGCCACACCACGGGGGACGGGGAGCTGTTTTTT.

The chain is built from TRBV19 and TRBJ1-5; the match to TRBD1 covers 9 bases. The CDR3 sequence is 14 residues long. V lost 8 bases, J lost 5 bases, and 7 bases stayed unmatched. The germline CDR1 and CDR2 sequences are LNHDA and SQIVND (reference sequence). CDR3 nucleotide sequence: TGTGCCAGTGGACAGGGGCGAACGGATCAGCCCCAGCATTTT. Translating gives CASGQGRTDQPQHF.

This clone was detected only once. V gene TRBV5-1 combines with J gene TRBJ2-3, with TRBD2 matching over 9 bases. The V and J ends lost 3 bases and 5 bases, in that order; junction bases with no gene match: 7. This CDR3 spans 15 amino acids. Germline CDR1 SGHRS, CDR2 YFSETQ. CDR3 amino acids: CASSSAGGSGDTQYF. The CDR3 nucleotides read TGCGCCAGCAGCTCTGCGGGAGGGAGCGGAGATACGCAGTATTTT.

The rearrangement links TRBV28 to TRBJ1-5; D possibly corresponds to TRBD1 (6 bases). The CDR3 spans 16 residues. Germline values: CDR1 MDHEN, CDR2 SYDVKM. Trimming left V 8 bases short and J 1 base short, with 18 bases between. The CDR3 DNA reads as TGTGCCAGCCTGGGCACAGGGCGTTTGAGCAATCAGCCCCAGCATTTT. Protein product: CASLGTGRLSNQPQHF. Looking up the rest from reference TRBV28 and TRBJ1-5 gives the full variable domain: DVKVTQSSRYLVKRTGEKVFLECVQDMDHENMFWYRQDPGLGLRLIYFSYDVKMKEKGDIPEGYSVSREKKERFSLILESASTNQTSMYLCASLGTGRLSNQPQHFGDGTRLSIL.

This clone occurred once. The chain uses TRBV6-5 and TRBJ1-2; TRBD1 aligns across 9 bases. Unmatched junction bases numbered 6, after V lost 2 bases and J lost 5 bases. Germline assignment: CDR1 MNHEY and CDR2 SVGAGI. The CDR3 consists of 15 residues. The CDR3 coding sequence is TGTGCCAGCAGTTACGAAGGGACAGGGTCTTATGGCTACACCTTC. This encodes CASSYEGTGSYGYTF.

The chain is built from TRBV11-3 and TRBJ2-7, with 12 bases matching TRBD2. V lost 2 bases, J lost 2 bases, and 7 bases stayed unmatched. CDR1 and CDR2 (germline): SGHNT, YENEEA. This CDR3 is 17 amino acids long. The CDR3 is CASSLTPGLAGTYEQYF. The CDR3 DNA follows: TGTGCCAGCAGCTTAACCCCCGGACTAGCGGGGACCTACGAGCAGTACTTC.